This T cell receptor beta chain was found in a study of blood T cell repertoires in COVID-19. Study-wide context: From the United States, Italy and Spain came samples of acute and convalescent COVID-19.

The CDR3 has 15 residues. Trimming pared 7 bases from V and 0 bases from J, leaving 16 bases between. The germline V gene encodes CDR1 MNHEY and CDR2 SVGAGI. Study processing details: Scientists estimated how many nucleated cells there were by amplifying reference gene primers. Generated by immunoSEQ multiplex PCR, the TCRdb table keeps only in-frame clones and is missing some. The V and J calls and clone size are taken from that table; D and trimming were inferred from the DNA. This repertoire shows around 150,000 clones, about 90% found once; its top ten account for more than 4.5%. Seattle's cohort entered during active infection and was followed longitudinally. This clone has just one count.

The specimen sequenced was peripheral blood. The chain links TRBV6-5 to TRBJ2-7; TRBD2 is a possible D gene (5 bases). This clonotype was obtained from a man aged 25-45 years with COVID-19, enrolled during active disease. This CDR3 is CASKNWETPSYEQYF. The CDR3 nucleotides are TGTGCCAGCAAAAATTGGGAGACACCCTCCTACGAGCAGTACTTC.